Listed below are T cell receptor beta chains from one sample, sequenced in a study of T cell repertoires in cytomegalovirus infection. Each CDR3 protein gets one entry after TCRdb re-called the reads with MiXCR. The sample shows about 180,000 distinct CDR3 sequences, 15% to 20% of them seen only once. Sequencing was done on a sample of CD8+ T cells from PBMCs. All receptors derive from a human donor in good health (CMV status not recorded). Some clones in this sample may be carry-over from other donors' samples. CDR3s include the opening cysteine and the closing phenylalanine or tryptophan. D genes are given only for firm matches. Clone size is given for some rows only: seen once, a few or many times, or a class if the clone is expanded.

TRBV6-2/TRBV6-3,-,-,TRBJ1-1,TGTGCCAGCACCCCGTTGGAGGTGACTGAAGCTTTCTTT,CASTPLEVTEAFF
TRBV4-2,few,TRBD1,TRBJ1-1,TGTGCCAGCAGCCAAGATCTAGACAGGGGCACTGAAGCTTTCTTT,CASSQDLDRGTEAFF
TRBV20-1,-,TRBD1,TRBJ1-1,TGCAGTGCTACAGACAGGGGGGGTGGCACTGAAGCTTTCTTT,CSATDRGGGTEAFF
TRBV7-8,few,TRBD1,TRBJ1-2,TGTGCCAGCAGCCCCAAACCGGGACAGGGATCCTATGGCTACACCTTC,CASSPKPGQGSYGYTF
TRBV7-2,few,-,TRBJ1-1,TGTGCCAGCAGCTTAGGGCAGGGGTTCACTGAAGCTTTCTTT,CASSLGQGFTEAFF
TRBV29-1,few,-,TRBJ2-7,TGCAGCGTTGTGGGCCGCCGATCATCCTACGAGCAGTACTTC,CSVVGRRSSYEQYF
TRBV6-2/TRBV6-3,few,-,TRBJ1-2,TGTGCCAGCAGTTCTACAGGGAACTACTATGGCTACACCTTC,CASSSTGNYYGYTF
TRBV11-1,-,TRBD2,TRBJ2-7,TGTGCCAGCAGCTTAAGGACTAGCGGGGGTCTTCACGAGCAGTACTTC,CASSLRTSGGLHEQYF
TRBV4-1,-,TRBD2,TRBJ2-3,TGCGCCAGCAGCCAAGAAGGCGGGGGAATGAGCACAGATACGCAGTATTTT,CASSQEGGGMSTDTQYF
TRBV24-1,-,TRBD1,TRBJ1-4,TGTGCCACCGGACAGGGGGCGAGTGAAAAACTGTTTTTT,CATGQGASEKLFF
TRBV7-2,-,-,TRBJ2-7,TGTGCCAGCAGCTTAGTGGCCGTTTACGAGCAGTACTTC,CASSLVAVYEQYF